Presented here are 5 T cell receptor beta chains from one specimen sequenced in a study of PD-1 blockade in classical Hodgkin lymphoma. The protocol was immunoSEQ multiplex PCR, while the TCRdb copy is restricted to in-frame clones and leaves out a portion. The table has approximately 30,000 clones, around four fifths seen once. Exposure to brentuximab vedotin varied, and each patient had relapsed following autologous stem cell transplantation. Here the sequenced sample was peripheral blood mononuclear cells (PBMCs), taken before the second cycle of nivolumab. The source of these receptors is a human donor with classical Hodgkin lymphoma.

The V gene is TRBV7-2, the J gene TRBJ2-5; 7 bases align to TRBD2. Germline V CDR1 and CDR2: SGHTA, FQGNSA. The CDR3 runs 15 residues. Trimming at V came to 5 bases and at J to 5 bases, leaving 11 bases not matched to a gene. The CDR3 reads CASSPQRGGSETQYF. The CDR3 DNA reads TGTGCCAGCAGCCCCCAGCGCGGCGGGAGCGAGACCCAGTACTTC.

The chain combines TRBV4-2 with TRBJ1-4; weak D call: TRBD1 (6 bases). The germline gives CDR1 LGHNA, CDR2 YNFKEQ. There are 16 residues in the CDR3. Trimming took off 0 bases at V and 3 bases at J, with 11 bases between the two ends. The chain's CDR3 is CASSQDRGGPNEKLFF. The CDR3 bases are TGTGCCAGCAGCCAAGATAGGGGGGGGCCTAATGAAAAACTGTTTTTT.

V gene TRBV13 combines with J gene TRBJ1-1; D gene ambiguous. This CDR3 has 12 residues. Germline CDR1 reads PRHDT; CDR2 reads FYEKMQ (reference sequence). V was pared by 4 bases and J by 3 bases, with 6 bases between. CDR3: CASSSRDTEAFF. As DNA, the CDR3 is TGTGCCAGCAGCTCAAGGGACACTGAAGCTTTCTTT.

This chain joins TRBV12-1 and TRBJ2-7; whether TRBD2, the table's D call, matches the DNA was not checked. TRBV12-1 is listed as a pseudogene. The CDR3 runs 15 residues. CDR3 protein: CASSFTGLAFNEQYF. The CDR3 DNA reads TGTGCCAGCAGCTTTACGGGACTAGCTTTCAACGAGCAGTACTTC.

J is TRBJ2-1 and V is TRBV4-3; D uncertain. The CDR3 covers 14 residues. The germline gives CDR1 LGHNA, CDR2 YSLEER. Deletions cut 5 bases from V and 8 bases from J, with 16 bases between. This chain's CDR3 is CASSTRPQPYEQFF. The CDR3 DNA reads TGCGCCAGCAGCACCCGGCCCCAGCCATATGAGCAGTTCTTC.